Sequencing of this T cell receptor (beta chain) was carried out in a study of blood T cells in healthy people across ages. The use of a sample-barcoded 5' primer and a J-beta primer mix characterized a second PCR of roughly 7 to 12 cycles. MiXCR was run by TCRdb on the 5' RACE reads, yielding one entry per CDR3 protein. The table records 1.5 million to 1.9 million distinct CDR3 sequences, approximately 39% of them present only once. V was shortened by 3 bases and J by 5 bases, with 8 bases between the two germline ends. There are 13 residues in the CDR3. Per germline, CDR1 SEHNR and CDR2 FQNEAQ (reference sequence).

This TCR was sampled from a woman aged 18-29 years in good health. The chain employs TRBV7-9 and TRBJ2-1; D is undetermined. Material for sequencing was blood. In DNA form, the CDR3 reads TGTGCCAGCAGCTTCTCCCGAAACAATGAGCAGTTCTTC. Amino acid sequence: CASSFSRNNEQFF.